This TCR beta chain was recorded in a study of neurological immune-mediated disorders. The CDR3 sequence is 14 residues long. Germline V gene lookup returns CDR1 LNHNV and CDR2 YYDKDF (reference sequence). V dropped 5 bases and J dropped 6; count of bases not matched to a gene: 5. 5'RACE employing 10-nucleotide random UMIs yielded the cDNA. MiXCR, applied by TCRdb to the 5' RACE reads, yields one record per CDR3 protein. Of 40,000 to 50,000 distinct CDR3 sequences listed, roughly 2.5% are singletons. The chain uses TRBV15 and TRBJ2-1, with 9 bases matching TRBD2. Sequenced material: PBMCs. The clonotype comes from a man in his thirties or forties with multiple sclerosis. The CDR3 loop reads CATSRSGGINEQFF. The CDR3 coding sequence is TGTGCCACCAGCCGCAGCGGGGGGATCAATGAGCAGTTCTTC.